The subject of this entry is one T cell receptor beta chain. A second PCR of roughly 6 to 12 cycles used a sample-barcoded 5' primer and a J-beta primer mix. TCRdb itself ran the 5' RACE reads through MiXCR, one entry per CDR3 protein. The repertoire holds 1,500,000 or so distinct CDR3 sequences, roughly two fifths seen once, with more than 4% in the top ten. This CDR3 is built from 14 residues. CDR1 SGHAT and CDR2 FQNNGV come from the germline V gene. V was trimmed by 1 base and J by 4 bases, leaving 10 bases between them. The data belong to a study of blood T cells in healthy people across ages. The sequencing sample was made of blood. The chain couples TRBV11-2 to TRBJ2-5; the D is unclear. The sequence came from a woman between 18 and 30 years old in good health. The chain's CDR3 is CASSLGITAETQYF. CDR3 bases: TGTGCCAGCAGCTTAGGAATTACAGCAGAGACCCAGTACTTC. The full variable domain, in which reference TRBV11-2 and TRBJ2-5 provide the parts outside the CDR3, is EAGVAQSPRYKIIEKRQSVAFWCNPISGHATLYWYQQILGQGPKLLIQFQNNGVVDDSQLPKDRFSAERLKGVDSTLKIQPAKLEDSAVYLCASSLGITAETQYFGPGTRLLVL.